The rows below give T cell receptor beta chains drawn from one sample of a study of blood T cell repertoires in COVID-19. Some clones are missing from TCRdb's copy, which holds only in-frame ones; the method was immunoSEQ multiplex PCR. The sample contains about 110,000 clones, around 82% of which appear only once. Sequencing was carried out using peripheral blood. These receptor sequences come from a woman aged 55-70 years with acute or convalescent COVID-19. The CDR3 runs from the conserved cysteine through the conserved F or W. A D gene is named only where the DNA matches it firmly. Rows give clone size only sometimes, using once, few, many, or a class for an expanded clone.

J	V	size	length	D	CDR3	DNA
TRBJ1-4	TRBV14	.	14	.	CASSQDWTHEKLFF	TGTGCCAGCAGCCAAGATTGGACACATGAAAAACTGTTTTTT
TRBJ1-2	TRBV15	.	13	TRBD1	CATSQDRGLGYTF	TGTGCCACCAGCCAGGACAGGGGGCTTGGCTACACCTTC
TRBJ2-5	TRBV3-1/TRBV3-2	.	14	.	CASSQDRLEETQYF	TGTGCCAGCAGCCAAGACAGACTGGAAGAGACCCAGTACTTC
TRBJ1-2	TRBV28	.	17	TRBD1	CASSLGTGTEGVYGYTF	TGTGCCAGCAGTTTAGGGACCGGGACAGAAGGGGTCTATGGCTACACCTTC
TRBJ2-7	TRBV14	few	12	.	CASSQATYEQYF	TGTGCCAGCAGCCAGGCCACCTACGAGCAGTACTTC
TRBJ1-5	TRBV12-5	.	14	TRBD1	CASGRQGDYQPQHF	TGTGCTAGTGGTCGACAGGGCGATTATCAGCCCCAGCATTTT
TRBJ2-1	TRBV29-1	few	14	TRBD2	CSVDPGTTDNEQFF	TGCAGCGTTGATCCCGGGACTACAGACAATGAGCAGTTCTTC
TRBJ1-3	TRBV19	.	16	.	CASSTVLGGPGNTIYF	TGTGCCAGTAGTACTGTTTTGGGGGGACCCGGGAACACCATATATTTT
TRBJ1-1	TRBV12-1	.	13	.	CASSFAQNTEAFF	TGTGCCAGCAGCTTTGCTCAGAACACTGAAGCTTTCTTT
TRBJ2-2	TRBV24-1	.	15	TRBD1	CATSDPSTGAGELFF	TGTGCCACCAGTGACCCCTCGACAGGGGCCGGGGAGCTGTTTTTT
TRBJ2-3	TRBV4-1	.	16	TRBD2	CASSQGLWGGTDTQYF	TGCGCCAGCAGCCAAGGCCTCTGGGGGGGAACAGATACGCAGTATTTT
TRBJ1-5	TRBV7-2	.	16	.	CASSLVAGGGNQPQHF	TGTGCCAGCAGCTTAGTAGCGGGGGGCGGCAATCAGCCCCAGCATTTT
TRBJ1-2	TRBV7-9	.	14	TRBD1	CASTPGGFNYGYTF	TGTGCCAGCACTCCAGGGGGCTTTAACTATGGCTACACCTTC
TRBJ1-2	TRBV12-3/TRBV12-4	.	13	.	CASSPTANYGYTF	TGTGCCAGCAGCCCGACAGCTAACTATGGCTACACCTTC
TRBJ2-5	TRBV7-2	.	15	TRBD1	CASRFTGTGTETQYF	TGTGCCAGCAGGTTTACCGGGACAGGGACCGAGACCCAGTACTTC
TRBJ2-2	TRBV21-1	.	15	.	CAIPIAGGFTGELFF	TGTGCCATCCCGATAGCGGGGGGGTTTACCGGGGAGCTGTTTTTT
TRBJ1-1	TRBV30	.	12	.	CAWARQITEAFF	TGTGCCTGGGCTCGACAGATCACTGAAGCTTTCTTT
TRBJ1-4	TRBV5-4	.	16	.	CASSLGPRVTNEKLFF	TGTGCCAGCAGCTTGGGGCCCCGGGTTACTAATGAAAAACTGTTTTTT
TRBJ2-2	TRBV11-2	.	13	.	CASSPSRPGELFF	TGTGCCAGCAGCCCCTCCAGGCCCGGGGAGCTGTTTTTT
TRBJ1-1	TRBV24-1	.	12	TRBD1	CASKGQGTEAFF	TGTGCCAGCAAGGGACAGGGTACTGAAGCTTTCTTT
TRBJ1-2	TRBV6-5	.	14	TRBD1	CASSPGAGGYGYTF	TGTGCCAGCAGTCCCGGGGCAGGGGGCTATGGCTACACCTTC
TRBJ1-2	TRBV5-4	.	13	.	CASSFGDGDGYTF	TGTGCCAGCAGCTTCGGTGACGGAGATGGCTACACCTTC
TRBJ1-2	TRBV19	few	19	TRBD1	CASSSQPGTGGTHNYGYTF	TGTGCCAGTAGTTCCCAGCCCGGGACAGGGGGAACGCATAACTATGGCTACACCTTC
TRBJ2-1	TRBV6-1	once	16	TRBD2	CASSEGERGGANEQFF	TGTGCCAGCAGTGAAGGGGAGCGGGGGGGTGCGAATGAGCAGTTCTTC
TRBJ1-6	TRBV27	.	16	.	CASSSSQVSYNSPLHF	TGTGCCAGCAGTTCCTCCCAGGTCTCCTATAATTCACCCCTCCACTTT
TRBJ2-3	TRBV14	.	15	TRBD2	CASSQKRGVTDTQYF	TGTGCCAGCAGCCAAAAGCGGGGGGTCACAGATACGCAGTATTTT
TRBJ1-1	TRBV7-2	few	14	TRBD1	CASSLDRGNTEAFF	TGTGCCAGCAGCTTAGACAGGGGGAACACTGAAGCTTTCTTT
TRBJ2-5	TRBV5-5	.	15	TRBD2	CASSFAGGPWETQYF	TGTGCCAGCAGCTTTGCGGGGGGGCCATGGGAGACCCAGTACTTC
TRBJ1-1	TRBV9	.	14	.	CASSATGGLAEAFF	TGTGCCAGCAGCGCGACGGGCGGGTTAGCTGAAGCTTTCTTT
TRBJ2-7	TRBV7-2	once	13	.	CASSWQGFYEQYF	TGTGCCAGCAGCTGGCAGGGTTTTTACGAGCAGTACTTC
TRBJ2-5	TRBV9	few	15	TRBD2	CASSSGGGARETQYF	TGTGCCAGCTCGTCGGGCGGGGGGGCCCGAGAGACCCAGTACTTC
TRBJ2-2	TRBV27	.	11	.	CASTGFGELFF	TGTGCCAGCACAGGGTTCGGGGAGCTGTTTTTT
TRBJ2-2	TRBV5-4	.	13	.	CASSRDYTGELFF	TGTGCCAGCAGCCGCGACTACACCGGGGAGCTGTTTTTT
TRBJ2-1	TRBV3-1/TRBV3-2	.	17	.	CASSQERVGGPYNEQFF	TGTGCCAGCAGCCAAGAGCGGGTTGGCGGACCCTACAATGAGCAGTTCTTC
TRBJ2-7	TRBV9	.	16	TRBD2	CASSVGPSGVGYEQYF	TGTGCCAGCAGCGTAGGGCCTAGCGGGGTCGGTTACGAGCAGTACTTC
TRBJ2-3	TRBV6-2/TRBV6-3	.	17	TRBD2	CASSSVPLAGGPDTQYF	TGTGCCAGCAGTTCCGTCCCACTAGCGGGGGGGCCAGATACGCAGTATTTT
TRBJ1-4	TRBV6-1	.	14	.	CASSEATEGEKLFF	TGTGCCAGCAGTGAAGCGACAGAAGGGGAAAAACTGTTTTTT
TRBJ2-7	TRBV7-2	.	18	.	CASSLRVSMAGTSYEQYF	TGTGCCAGCAGCTTACGAGTGAGTATGGCGGGGACCTCCTACGAGCAGTACTTC
TRBJ1-3	TRBV2	.	16	TRBD1	CASNEVQGAHRNTIYF	TGTGCCAGCAATGAAGTACAGGGGGCGCATAGGAACACCATATATTTT
TRBJ2-1	TRBV29-1	.	11	.	CSVEHFNEQFF	TGCAGCGTCGAACACTTCAATGAGCAGTTCTTC
TRBJ1-1	TRBV19	.	13	TRBD1	CASSRDRNTEAFF	TGTGCCAGTAGTCGGGACAGAAACACTGAAGCTTTCTTT
TRBJ1-2	TRBV19	.	14	TRBD1	CASSPDRENYGYTF	TGTGCCAGTAGTCCCGACAGGGAAAACTATGGCTACACCTTC
TRBJ2-2	TRBV5-1	.	15	.	CASSSAGKNTGELFF	TGCGCCAGCAGCTCTGCAGGGAAAAACACCGGGGAGCTGTTTTTT
TRBJ2-7	TRBV3-1/TRBV3-2	few	14	TRBD1	CASSQRQGVYEQYF	TGTGCCAGCAGCCAACGACAGGGGGTATACGAGCAGTACTTC
TRBJ2-5	TRBV7-2	.	12	.	CASSFLGGVQYF	TGTGCCAGCAGCTTTTTGGGCGGGGTGCAGTACTTC
TRBJ2-7	TRBV13	.	14	TRBD2	CASSLPGGPYEQYF	TGTGCCAGCAGCTTACCGGGGGGGCCCTACGAGCAGTACTTC
TRBJ1-1	TRBV19	.	16	.	CASSINPRGSDTEAFF	TGTGCCAGTAGTATCAACCCGCGGGGGAGTGACACTGAAGCTTTCTTT
TRBJ2-1	TRBV6-2/TRBV6-3	.	15	.	CASSTRFSSYNEQFF	TGTGCCAGCAGTACGCGGTTTAGCTCCTACAATGAGCAGTTCTTC